This T cell receptor (beta chain) was documented in a study of tumor-infiltrating lymphocytes in localized non-small cell lung cancer. Study-level findings and limits: No link was found between tumor T-cell fraction and recurrence-free survival.

In regard to this clone: Its antigen is not identified.

Generated by immunoSEQ multiplex PCR, the TCRdb table keeps only in-frame clones and is missing some. The sample shows 10,000 to 15,000 clones, about 63% of them seen only once. Germline V gene lookup returns CDR1 GTSNPN and CDR2 SVGIG (reference sequence). The CDR3 loop spans 18 amino acids. V gave up 1 base and J gave up 0 bases, with 18 bases separating them. The specimen sequenced was lung tumor tissue. The gene calls are TRBV30 and TRBJ1-4; D might be TRBD1 (5 bases). The sequence derives from a human donor with non-small cell lung cancer. In DNA, the CDR3 is TGTGCCTGGAGTGGCCACCCCAGAGGCAGGGCAACTAATGAAAAACTGTTTTTT. Its protein product is CAWSGHPRGRATNEKLFF.